The subject of this entry is one TCR beta chain. TCRdb keeps only in-frame clones here, not all; method: immunoSEQ multiplex PCR. Seen here are about 230,000 clones, roughly 83% observed once, and the top ten hold approximately 2.6%. CDR1 is ENHRY and CDR2 is SYGVKD in the germline V gene. The V and J ends lost 0 bases and 4 bases respectively, with 14 bases between them. This CDR3 contains 16 residues. The data belong to a study of blood T cell repertoires in COVID-19. On the study more broadly: Spain, Italy and the United States supplied samples that represented acute and convalescent COVID-19. Sample material is recorded as cDNA or gDNA derived from T cells, B-cell-depleted T cells, or PBMCs.

Sequencing was performed on peripheral blood. The TCR originated in a woman aged 70-85 years with active or convalescent COVID-19. This rearrangement joins TRBV10-3 to TRBJ2-3; D might be TRBD2 (6 bases). This CDR3 is CAISESRTTGADTQYF. The CDR3 region has the DNA TGTGCCATCAGTGAGTCACGGACTACGGGCGCAGATACGCAGTATTTT.